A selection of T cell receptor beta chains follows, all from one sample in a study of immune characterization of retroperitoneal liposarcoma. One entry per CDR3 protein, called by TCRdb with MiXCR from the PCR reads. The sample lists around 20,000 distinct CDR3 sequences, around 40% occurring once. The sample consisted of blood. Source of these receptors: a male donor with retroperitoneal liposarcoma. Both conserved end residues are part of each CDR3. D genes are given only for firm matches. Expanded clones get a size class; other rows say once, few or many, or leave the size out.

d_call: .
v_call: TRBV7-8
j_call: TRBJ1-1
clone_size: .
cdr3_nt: TGTGCCACCCGAGAATGGGGCTCACGGACTGAAGCTTTCTTT
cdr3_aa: CATREWGSRTEAFF

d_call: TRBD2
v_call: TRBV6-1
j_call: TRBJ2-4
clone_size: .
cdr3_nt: TGTGCCAGCAGTGAACTGGGCGGGAGTTACAATGAGCAGTACTTC
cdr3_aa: CASSELGGSYNEQYF

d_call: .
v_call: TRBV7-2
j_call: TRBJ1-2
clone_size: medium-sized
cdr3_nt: TGTGCCAGCAGCCCGGATTTTCGGGGAGGCTATGGCTACACCTTC
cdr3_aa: CASSPDFRGGYGYTF

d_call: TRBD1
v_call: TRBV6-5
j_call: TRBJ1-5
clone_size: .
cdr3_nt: TGTGCCAGCAGTACGGACAGGGCGGGCAATCAGCCCCAGCATTTT
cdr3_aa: CASSTDRAGNQPQHF

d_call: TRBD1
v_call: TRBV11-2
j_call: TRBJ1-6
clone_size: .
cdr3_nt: TGTGCCAGCGGCTCGGGGACAGGGGGCTACTGTTCACCCCTCCACTTT
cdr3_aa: CASGSGTGGYCSPLHF

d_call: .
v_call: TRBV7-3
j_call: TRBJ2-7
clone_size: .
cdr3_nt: TGTGCCAGCAGCTTCGGGGGAAACAATGAGCAGTACTTC
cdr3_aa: CASSFGGNNEQYF

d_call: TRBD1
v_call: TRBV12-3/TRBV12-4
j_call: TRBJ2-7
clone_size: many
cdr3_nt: TGTGCCAGCACCAACAGGGGTCCGTACTACGAGCAGTACTTC
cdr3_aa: CASTNRGPYYEQYF

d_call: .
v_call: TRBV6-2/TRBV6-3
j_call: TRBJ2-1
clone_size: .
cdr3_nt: TGTGCCAGCAGTTACTCGTCTCCCGCCGGCGTCTACAATGAGCAGTTCTTC
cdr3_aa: CASSYSSPAGVYNEQFF

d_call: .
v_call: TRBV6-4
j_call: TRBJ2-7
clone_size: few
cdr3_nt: TGTGCCAGCAGGCTGGACAGTGTCCTAACCAATGAGCAGTACTTC
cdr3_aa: CASRLDSVLTNEQYF

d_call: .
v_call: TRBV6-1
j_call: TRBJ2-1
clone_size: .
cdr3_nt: TGTGCCAGCAGCCGTAGCGGAAACAATGAGCAGTTCTTC
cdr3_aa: CASSRSGNNEQFF

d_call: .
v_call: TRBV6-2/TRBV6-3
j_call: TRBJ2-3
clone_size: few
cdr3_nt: TGTGCCAGCAGTTATGGAGGGGGCCTGGATACGCAGTATTTT
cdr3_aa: CASSYGGGLDTQYF

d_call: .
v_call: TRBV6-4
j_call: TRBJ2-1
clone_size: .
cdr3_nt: TGTGCCAGCAGTGACTCTTCCGGGGGGCTGAAGGAGCAGTTCTTC
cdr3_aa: CASSDSSGGLKEQFF

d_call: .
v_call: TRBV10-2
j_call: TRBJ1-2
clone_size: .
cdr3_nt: TGCGCCAGCATGGGGACGGACCGTTCCTATGGCTACACCTTC
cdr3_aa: CASMGTDRSYGYTF

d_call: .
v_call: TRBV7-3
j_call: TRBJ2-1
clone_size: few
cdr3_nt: TGTGCCAGCTCGAGCTCCTACGAGCAGTTCTTC
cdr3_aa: CASSSSYEQFF

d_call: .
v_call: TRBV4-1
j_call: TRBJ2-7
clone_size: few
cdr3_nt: TGCGCCAGCAGCACGGGCTACGAGCAGTACTTC
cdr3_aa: CASSTGYEQYF

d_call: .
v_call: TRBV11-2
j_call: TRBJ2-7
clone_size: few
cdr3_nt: TGTGCCAGCAGCACATCGGGACTCCTTATCTCCAACGAGCAGTACTTC
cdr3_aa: CASSTSGLLISNEQYF

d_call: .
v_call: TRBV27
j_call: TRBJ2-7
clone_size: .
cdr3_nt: TGTGCCAGCAACACCGGGGGTCAACGCTACGAGCAGTACTTC
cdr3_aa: CASNTGGQRYEQYF

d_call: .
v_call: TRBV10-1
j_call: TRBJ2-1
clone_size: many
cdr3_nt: TGCGCCAGCAGTGAGTCAGGAAGCGGGTTTGAGCAGTTCTTC
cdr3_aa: CASSESGSGFEQFF

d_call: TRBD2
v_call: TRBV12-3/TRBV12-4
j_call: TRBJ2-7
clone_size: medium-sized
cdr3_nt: TGTGCCAGCACGGTAGCGGGGAGTAACAATGAGCAGTACTTC
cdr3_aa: CASTVAGSNNEQYF

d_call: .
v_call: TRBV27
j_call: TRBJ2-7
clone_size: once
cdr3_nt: TGTGTCAGCAGTCCCCGGACTAGGGGGAGGAACGAGCAGTACTTC
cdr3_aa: CVSSPRTRGRNEQYF

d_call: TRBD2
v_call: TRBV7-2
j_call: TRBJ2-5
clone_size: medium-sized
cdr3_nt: TGTGCCAGCAGCATGCGCTCGAGCGGGAGTCTAGAGACCCAGTACTTC
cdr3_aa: CASSMRSSGSLETQYF

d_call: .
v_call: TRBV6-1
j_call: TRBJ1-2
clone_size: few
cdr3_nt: TGTGCCAGCAGCCCCCAGGGGAGGGGAGGCTACACCTTC
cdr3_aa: CASSPQGRGGYTF

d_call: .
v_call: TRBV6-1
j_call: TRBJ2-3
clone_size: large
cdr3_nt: TGTGCCAGCAGTTCCTGGTACACAGATACGCAGTATTTT
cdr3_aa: CASSSWYTDTQYF

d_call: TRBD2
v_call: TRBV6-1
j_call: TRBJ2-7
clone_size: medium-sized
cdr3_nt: TGTGCCAGCACAGCTACAAGCGGGAGGCTCAACCCCTACGAGCAGTACTTC
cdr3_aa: CASTATSGRLNPYEQYF

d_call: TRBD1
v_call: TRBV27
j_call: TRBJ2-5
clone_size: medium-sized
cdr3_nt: TGTGCCAGCAAGGACAGGGTAGAGACCCAGTACTTC
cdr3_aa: CASKDRVETQYF

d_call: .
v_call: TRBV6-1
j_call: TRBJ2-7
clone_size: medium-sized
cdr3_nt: TGTGCCAGCAGTGATCGGGGGGCCAGCGTTAAGCAGTACTTC
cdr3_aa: CASSDRGASVKQYF

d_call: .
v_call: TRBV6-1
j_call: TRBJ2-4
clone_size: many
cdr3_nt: TGTGCCAGCAGGATGGGAGCCAAAAACATTCAGTACTTC
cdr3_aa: CASRMGAKNIQYF

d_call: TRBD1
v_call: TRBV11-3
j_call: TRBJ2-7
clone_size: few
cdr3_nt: TGTGCCAGCAGCTCTTACGGGACAGGGGTAGGCGAGCAGTACTTC
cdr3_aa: CASSSYGTGVGEQYF

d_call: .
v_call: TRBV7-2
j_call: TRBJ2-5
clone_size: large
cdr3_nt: TGTGCCAGCACCACTTCGCGGGACTCCCAAGAGACCCAGTACTTC
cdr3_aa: CASTTSRDSQETQYF

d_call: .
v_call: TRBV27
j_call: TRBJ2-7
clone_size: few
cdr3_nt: TGTGCCAGCAGTTTTGGGCAGGCCTACGAGCAGTACTTC
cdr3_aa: CASSFGQAYEQYF

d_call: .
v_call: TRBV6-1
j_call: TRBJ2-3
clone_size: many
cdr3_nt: TGTGCCACCTCTAGGGGGACAGATACGCAGTATTTT
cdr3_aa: CATSRGTDTQYF

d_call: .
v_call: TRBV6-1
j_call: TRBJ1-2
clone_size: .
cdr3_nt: TGTGCCAGCAGTACTAGGGGTTATGGCTACACCTTC
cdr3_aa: CASSTRGYGYTF

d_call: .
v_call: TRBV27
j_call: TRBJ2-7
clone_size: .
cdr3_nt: TGTGCCAGCAGTTTAGAGACAGCTAGCTCCTACAATGAGCAGTACTTC
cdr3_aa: CASSLETASSYNEQYF

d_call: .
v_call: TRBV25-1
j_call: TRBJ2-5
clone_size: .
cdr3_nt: TGTGCCAGCAGCAAGGACAGAGGGACCCAGTACTTC
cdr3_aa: CASSKDRGTQYF

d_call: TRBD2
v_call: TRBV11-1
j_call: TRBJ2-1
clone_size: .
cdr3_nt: TGTGCCAGCAGCTTGACTAGCGGGACTAATGAGCAGTTCTTC
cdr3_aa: CASSLTSGTNEQFF

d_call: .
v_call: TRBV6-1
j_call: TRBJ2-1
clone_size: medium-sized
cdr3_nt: TGTGCCAGCAGGTCTCTTGACGCGTACAATGAGCAGTTCTTC
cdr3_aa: CASRSLDAYNEQFF

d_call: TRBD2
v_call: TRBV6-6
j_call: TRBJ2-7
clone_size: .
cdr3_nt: TGTGCCACAATGCGGGGGAGAGGGGAGCAGTACTTC
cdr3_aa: CATMRGRGEQYF

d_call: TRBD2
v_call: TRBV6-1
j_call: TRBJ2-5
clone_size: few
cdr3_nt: TGTGCCAGCACTAGAGGGACTAGCGAGGTTGGGACCCAGTACTTC
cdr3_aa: CASTRGTSEVGTQYF

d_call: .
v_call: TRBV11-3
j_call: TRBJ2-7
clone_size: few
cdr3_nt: TGTGCCAGCAGCCGAGGGGGGGCGAGCTCCTACGAGCAGTACTTC
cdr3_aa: CASSRGGASSYEQYF

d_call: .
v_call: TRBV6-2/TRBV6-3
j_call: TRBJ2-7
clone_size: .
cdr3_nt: TGTGCCAGCAGTTACTACGCTGACCTCCCCGGGTCCTACAATGAGCAGTACTTC
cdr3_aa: CASSYYADLPGSYNEQYF

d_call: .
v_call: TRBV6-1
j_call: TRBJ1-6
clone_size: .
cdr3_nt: TGTGCCAGCCTAAAAGGGCTAAATTCACCCCTCCACTTT
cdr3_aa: CASLKGLNSPLHF

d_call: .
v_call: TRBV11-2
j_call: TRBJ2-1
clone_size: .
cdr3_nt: TGTGCCAGCAGCTTAGTGGTGGGAGTCAATGAGCAGTTCTTC
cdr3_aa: CASSLVVGVNEQFF

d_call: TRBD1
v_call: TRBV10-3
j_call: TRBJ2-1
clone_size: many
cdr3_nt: TGTGCCATCAGATCCGATAGGGGGCTTACGAATGAGCAGTTCTTC
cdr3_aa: CAIRSDRGLTNEQFF

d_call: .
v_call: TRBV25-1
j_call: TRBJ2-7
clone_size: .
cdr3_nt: TGTGCCAGCACCAAGAAAGAGGGCTCCAATGAGCAGTACTTC
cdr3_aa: CASTKKEGSNEQYF

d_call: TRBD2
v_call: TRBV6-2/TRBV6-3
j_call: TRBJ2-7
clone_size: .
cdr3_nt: TGTGCCAGCATGAGCGGGAGCTACGAGCAGTACTTC
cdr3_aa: CASMSGSYEQYF

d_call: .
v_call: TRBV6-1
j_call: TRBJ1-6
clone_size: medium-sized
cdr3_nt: TGTGCCAGCAGCGCGGGAGAGGGGTATTCACCCCTCCACTTT
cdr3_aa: CASSAGEGYSPLHF

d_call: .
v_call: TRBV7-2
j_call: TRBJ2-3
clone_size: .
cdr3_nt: TGTGCCAGCAGCTTATTTGCCGTGGATCCCCAGTATTTT
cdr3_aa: CASSLFAVDPQYF

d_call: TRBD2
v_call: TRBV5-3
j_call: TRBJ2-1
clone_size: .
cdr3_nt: TGTGCCAGCAGCTTAGCCGGGAGGCCTGGCGAGCAGTTCTTC
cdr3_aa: CASSLAGRPGEQFF

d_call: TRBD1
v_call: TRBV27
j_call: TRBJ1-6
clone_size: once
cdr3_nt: TGTGCCAGCTTTTCACAGGGGGCGGGAGGTTCACCCCTCCACTTT
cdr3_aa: CASFSQGAGGSPLHF

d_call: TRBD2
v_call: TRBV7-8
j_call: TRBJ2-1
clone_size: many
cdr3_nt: TGTGCCAGCAGCTTATTAGCGGGGGGACTCTCCTACAATGAGCAGTTCTTC
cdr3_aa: CASSLLAGGLSYNEQFF

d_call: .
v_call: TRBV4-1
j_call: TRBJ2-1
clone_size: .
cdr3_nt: TGCGCCAGCCTGGGGAGTCGGCGCGATGAGCAGTTCTTC
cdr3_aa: CASLGSRRDEQFF

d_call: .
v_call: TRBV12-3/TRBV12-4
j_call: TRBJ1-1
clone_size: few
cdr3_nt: TGTGCCAGCAGTTCTACAACAGTTAACACTGAAGCTTTCTTT
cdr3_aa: CASSSTTVNTEAFF

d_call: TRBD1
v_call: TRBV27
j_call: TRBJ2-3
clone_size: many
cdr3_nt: TGTGCCAGCAGTTTATTGGGACAGCCCACAGATACGCAGTATTTT
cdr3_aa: CASSLLGQPTDTQYF

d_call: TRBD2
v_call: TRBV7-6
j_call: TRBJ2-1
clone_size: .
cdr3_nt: TGTGCCAGCAGCTTAATCAGCGGGGAGGAGACCCAGTTCTTC
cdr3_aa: CASSLISGEETQFF

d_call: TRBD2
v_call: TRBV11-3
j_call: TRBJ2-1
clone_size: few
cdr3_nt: TGTGCCAGCAGCTTAAGGGCTAGCGGGCAAGAGACCCAGTTCTTC
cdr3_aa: CASSLRASGQETQFF